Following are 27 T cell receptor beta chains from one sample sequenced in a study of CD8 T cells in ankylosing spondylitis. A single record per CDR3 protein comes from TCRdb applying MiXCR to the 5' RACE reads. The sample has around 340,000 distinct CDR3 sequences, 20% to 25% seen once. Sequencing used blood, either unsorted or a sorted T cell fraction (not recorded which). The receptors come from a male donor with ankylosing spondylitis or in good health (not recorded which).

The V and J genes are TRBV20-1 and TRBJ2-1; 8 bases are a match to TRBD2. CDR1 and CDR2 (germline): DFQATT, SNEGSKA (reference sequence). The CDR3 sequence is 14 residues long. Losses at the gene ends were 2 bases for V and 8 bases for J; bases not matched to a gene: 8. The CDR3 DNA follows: TGCAGTGCTAGACGGCGGGGGGAGTTGGATGAGCAGTTCTTC. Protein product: CSARRRGELDEQFF.

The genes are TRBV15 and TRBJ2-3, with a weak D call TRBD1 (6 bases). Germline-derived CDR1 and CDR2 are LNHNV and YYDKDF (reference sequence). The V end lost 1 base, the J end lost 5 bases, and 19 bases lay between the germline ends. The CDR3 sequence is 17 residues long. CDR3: CATSRGEQGGYGDTQYF. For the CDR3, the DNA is TGTGCCACCAGCAGAGGAGAACAGGGTGGGTATGGAGATACGCAGTATTTT.

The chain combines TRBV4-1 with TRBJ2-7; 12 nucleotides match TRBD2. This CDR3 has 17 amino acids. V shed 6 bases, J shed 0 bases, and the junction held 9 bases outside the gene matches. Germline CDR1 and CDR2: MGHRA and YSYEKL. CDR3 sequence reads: CASSQTSGGFSSYEQYF. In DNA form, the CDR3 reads TGCGCCAGCAGTCAGACTAGCGGGGGCTTCAGCTCCTACGAGCAGTACTTC.

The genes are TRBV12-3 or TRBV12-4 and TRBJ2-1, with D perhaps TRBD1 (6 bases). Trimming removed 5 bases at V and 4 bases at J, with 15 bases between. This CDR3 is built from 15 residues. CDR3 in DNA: TGTGCCAGCAGTCAAGGGGCAGGGGCATACAATGAGCAGTTCTTC. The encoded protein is CASSQGAGAYNEQFF.

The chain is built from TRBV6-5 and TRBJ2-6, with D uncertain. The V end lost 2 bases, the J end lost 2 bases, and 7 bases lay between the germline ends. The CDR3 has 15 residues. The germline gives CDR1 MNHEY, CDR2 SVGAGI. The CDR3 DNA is TGTGCCAGCAGTTACACCCAGGCTGGGGCCAACGTCCTGACTTTC. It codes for CASSYTQAGANVLTF.

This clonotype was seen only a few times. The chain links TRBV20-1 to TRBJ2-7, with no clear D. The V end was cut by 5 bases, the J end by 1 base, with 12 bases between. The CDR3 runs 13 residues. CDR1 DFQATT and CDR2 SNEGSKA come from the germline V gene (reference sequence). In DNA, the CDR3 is TGCAGTGCTCGAAACAGAGAATCCTACGAGCAGTACTTC. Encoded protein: CSARNRESYEQYF.

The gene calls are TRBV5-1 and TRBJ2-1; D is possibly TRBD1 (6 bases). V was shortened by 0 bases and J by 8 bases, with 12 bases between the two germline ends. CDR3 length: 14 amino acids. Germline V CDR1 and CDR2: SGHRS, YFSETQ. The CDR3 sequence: CASSLAQGWYEQFF. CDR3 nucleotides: TGCGCCAGCAGCTTGGCGCAGGGGTGGTATGAGCAGTTCTTC.

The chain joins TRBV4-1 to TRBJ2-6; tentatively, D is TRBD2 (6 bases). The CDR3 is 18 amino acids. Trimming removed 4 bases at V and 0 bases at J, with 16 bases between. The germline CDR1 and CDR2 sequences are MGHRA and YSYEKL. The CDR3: CASSPIGGRHSGANVLTF. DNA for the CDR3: TGCGCCAGCAGCCCTATCGGAGGGCGGCACTCTGGGGCCAACGTCCTGACTTTC.

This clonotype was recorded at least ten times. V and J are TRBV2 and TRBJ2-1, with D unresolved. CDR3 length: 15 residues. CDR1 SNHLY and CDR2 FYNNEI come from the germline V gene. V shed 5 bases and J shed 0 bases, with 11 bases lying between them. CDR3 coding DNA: TGTGCCAGCAGTCCCGGACGTAGCTCCTACAATGAGCAGTTCTTC. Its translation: CASSPGRSSYNEQFF.

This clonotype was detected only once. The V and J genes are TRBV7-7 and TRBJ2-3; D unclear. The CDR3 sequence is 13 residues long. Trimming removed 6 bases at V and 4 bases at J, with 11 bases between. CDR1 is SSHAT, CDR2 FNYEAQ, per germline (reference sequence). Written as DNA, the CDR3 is TGTGCCAGCAGAAGAGAAGGGTCAGATACGCAGTATTTT. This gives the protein CASRREGSDTQYF. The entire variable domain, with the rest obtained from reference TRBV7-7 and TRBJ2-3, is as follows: GAGVSQSPRYKVTKRGQDVTLRCDPISSHATLYWYQQALGQGPEFLTYFNYEAQPDKSGLPSDRFSAERPEGSISTLTIQRTEQRDSAMYRCASRREGSDTQYFGPGTRLTVL.

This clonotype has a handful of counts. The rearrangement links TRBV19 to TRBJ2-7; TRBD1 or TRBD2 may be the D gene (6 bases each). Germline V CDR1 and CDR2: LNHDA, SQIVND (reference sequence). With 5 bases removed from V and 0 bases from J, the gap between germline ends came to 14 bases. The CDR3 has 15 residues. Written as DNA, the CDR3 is TGTGCCAGTAGTGCAGGACAGACTAGCTCCTACGAGCAGTACTTC. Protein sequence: CASSAGQTSSYEQYF.

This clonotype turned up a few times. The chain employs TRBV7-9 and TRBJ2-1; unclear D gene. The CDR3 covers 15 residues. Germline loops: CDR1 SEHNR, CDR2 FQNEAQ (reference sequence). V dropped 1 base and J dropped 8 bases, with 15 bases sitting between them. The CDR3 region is CASSLVVYGIDEQFF. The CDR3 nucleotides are TGTGCCAGCAGCTTAGTTGTATATGGGATCGATGAGCAGTTCTTC. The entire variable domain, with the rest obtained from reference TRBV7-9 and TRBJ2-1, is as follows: DTGVSQNPRHKITKRGQNVTFRCDPISEHNRLYWYRQTLGQGPEFLTYFQNEAQLEKSRLLSDRFSAERPKGSFSTLEIQRTEQGDSAMYLCASSLVVYGIDEQFFGPGTRLTVL.

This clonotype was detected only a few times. The CDR3 spells CASSLVTGDTGELFF. The CDR3, as DNA: TGTGCCAGCAGCTTAGTGACAGGGGACACCGGGGAGCTGTTTTTT. The gene calls are TRBV7-8 and TRBJ2-2, with 8 positions matching TRBD1. The CDR3 runs 15 residues. V lost 1 base to trimming and J lost 3 bases; unmatched junction nucleotides: 1. Germline lookup yields CDR1 SGHVS and CDR2 FQNEAQ.

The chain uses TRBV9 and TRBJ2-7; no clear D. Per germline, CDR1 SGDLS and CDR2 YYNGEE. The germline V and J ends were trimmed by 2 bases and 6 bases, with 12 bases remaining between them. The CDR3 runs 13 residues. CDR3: CASSVGWASEQYF. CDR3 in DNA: TGTGCCAGCAGCGTCGGGTGGGCCTCCGAGCAGTACTTC.

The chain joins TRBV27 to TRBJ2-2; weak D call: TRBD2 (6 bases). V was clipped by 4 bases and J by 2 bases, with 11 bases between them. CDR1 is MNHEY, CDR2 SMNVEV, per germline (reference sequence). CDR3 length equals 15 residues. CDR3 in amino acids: CASSYGTPNTGELFF. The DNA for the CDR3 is TGTGCCAGCAGTTACGGGACTCCCAACACCGGGGAGCTGTTTTTT.

CDR3 nucleotide sequence: TGTGCCAGCAGCCCGACTGGACTAGCGGGACCTACCGGGGAGCTGTTTTTT. Its protein is CASSPTGLAGPTGELFF. The gene calls are TRBV7-9 and TRBJ2-2, with TRBD2 identical over 12 bases. Germline-derived CDR1 and CDR2 are SEHNR and FQNEAQ (reference sequence). V gave up 5 bases and J gave up 5 bases; unmatched junction bases: 9. The CDR3 consists of 17 residues.

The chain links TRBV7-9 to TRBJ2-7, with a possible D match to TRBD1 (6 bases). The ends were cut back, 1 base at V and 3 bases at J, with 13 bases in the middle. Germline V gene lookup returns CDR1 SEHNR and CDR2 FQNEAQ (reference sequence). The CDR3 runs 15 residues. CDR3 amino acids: CASSLVGGQNYEQYF. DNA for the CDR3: TGTGCCAGCAGCTTAGTAGGAGGACAGAACTACGAGCAGTACTTC.

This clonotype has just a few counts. The CDR3 sequence is CASSPLPDPREKLFF. CDR3 nucleotide sequence: TGTGCCAGCAGTCCCCTACCGGACCCGCGTGAAAAACTGTTTTTT. This rearrangement joins TRBV12-3 or TRBV12-4 to TRBJ1-4; D is undetermined. Trimming removed 5 bases at V and 7 bases at J, with 17 bases between. The CDR3 loop spans 15 amino acids.

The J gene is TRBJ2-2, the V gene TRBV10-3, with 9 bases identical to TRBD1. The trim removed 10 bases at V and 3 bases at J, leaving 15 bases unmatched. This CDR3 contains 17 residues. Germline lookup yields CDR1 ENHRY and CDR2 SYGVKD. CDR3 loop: CATKGETGGRDTGELFF. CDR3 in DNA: TGTGCCACGAAGGGGGAAACAGGGGGCCGGGACACCGGGGAGCTGTTTTTT.

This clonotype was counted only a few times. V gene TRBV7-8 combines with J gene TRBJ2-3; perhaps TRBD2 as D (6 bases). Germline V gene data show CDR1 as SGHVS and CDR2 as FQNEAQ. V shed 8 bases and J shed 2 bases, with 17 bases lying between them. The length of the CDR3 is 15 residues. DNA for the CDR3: TGTGCCAGCCGTTTGATTAGCGGTTACACAGATACGCAGTATTTT. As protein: CASRLISGYTDTQYF. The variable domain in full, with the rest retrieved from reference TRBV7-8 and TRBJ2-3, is GAGVSQSPRYKVAKRGQDVALRCDPISGHVSLFWYQQALGQGPEFLTYFQNEAQLDKSGLPSDRFFAERPEGSVSTLKIQRTQQEDSAVYLCASRLISGYTDTQYFGPGTRLTVL.

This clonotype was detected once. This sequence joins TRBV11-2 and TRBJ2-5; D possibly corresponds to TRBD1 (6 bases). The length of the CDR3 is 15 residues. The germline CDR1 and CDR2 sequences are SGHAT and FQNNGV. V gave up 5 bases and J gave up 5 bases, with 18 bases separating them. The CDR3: CASSEGPRGEETQYF. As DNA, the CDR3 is TGTGCCAGCAGCGAGGGACCCAGGGGAGAGGAGACCCAGTACTTC.

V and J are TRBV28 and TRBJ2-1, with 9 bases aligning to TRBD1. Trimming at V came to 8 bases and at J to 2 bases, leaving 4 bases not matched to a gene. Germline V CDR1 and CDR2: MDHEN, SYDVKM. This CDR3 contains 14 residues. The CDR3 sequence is CASGTGLTYNEQFF. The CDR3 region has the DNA TGTGCCAGCGGGACAGGGTTAACCTACAATGAGCAGTTCTTC.

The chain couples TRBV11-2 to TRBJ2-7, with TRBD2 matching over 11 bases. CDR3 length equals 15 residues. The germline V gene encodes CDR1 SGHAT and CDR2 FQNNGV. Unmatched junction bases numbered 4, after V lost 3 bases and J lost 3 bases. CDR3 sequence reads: CASSLSSGGIYEQYF. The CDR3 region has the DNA TGTGCCAGCAGCTTGTCTAGCGGGGGGATCTACGAGCAGTACTTC.

Here the CDR3 reads CASSPSGQRTDTQYF. In DNA, the CDR3 is TGTGCCAGCAGTCCTAGCGGACAGCGCACAGATACGCAGTATTTT. This rearrangement joins TRBV12-3 or TRBV12-4 to TRBJ2-3, with a possible D match to TRBD2 (7 bases). The CDR3 length is 15 residues. Trimming removed 5 bases from V and 1 base from J, with 13 bases in between.

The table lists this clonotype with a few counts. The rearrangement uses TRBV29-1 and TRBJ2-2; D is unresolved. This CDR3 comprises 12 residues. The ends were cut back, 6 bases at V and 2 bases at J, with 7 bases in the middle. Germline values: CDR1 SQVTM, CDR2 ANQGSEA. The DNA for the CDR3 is TGCAGCGTCCAGACTAACACCGGGGAGCTGTTTTTT. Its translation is CSVQTNTGELFF.

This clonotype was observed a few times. CDR3 in DNA: TGTGCCAGCAGCTCCCACAGGGACGAGCAGTACTTC. Encoded protein: CASSSHRDEQYF. The chain joins TRBV7-9 to TRBJ2-7, with D possibly TRBD1 on 6 matching bases. Trimming pared 4 bases from V and 5 bases from J, leaving 9 bases between. Germline CDR1 and CDR2: SEHNR and FQNEAQ (reference sequence). The CDR3 extends over 12 amino acids. Full variable domain (remainder filled in from reference TRBV7-9 and TRBJ2-7): DTGVSQNPRHKITKRGQNVTFRCDPISEHNRLYWYRQTLGQGPEFLTYFQNEAQLEKSRLLSDRFSAERPKGSFSTLEIQRTEQGDSAMYLCASSSHRDEQYFGPGTRLTVT.

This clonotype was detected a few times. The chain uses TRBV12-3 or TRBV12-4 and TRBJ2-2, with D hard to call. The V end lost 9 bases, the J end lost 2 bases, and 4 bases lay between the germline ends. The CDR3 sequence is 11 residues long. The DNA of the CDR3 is TGTGCCAGTTATAACACCGGGGAGCTGTTTTTT. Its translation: CASYNTGELFF.